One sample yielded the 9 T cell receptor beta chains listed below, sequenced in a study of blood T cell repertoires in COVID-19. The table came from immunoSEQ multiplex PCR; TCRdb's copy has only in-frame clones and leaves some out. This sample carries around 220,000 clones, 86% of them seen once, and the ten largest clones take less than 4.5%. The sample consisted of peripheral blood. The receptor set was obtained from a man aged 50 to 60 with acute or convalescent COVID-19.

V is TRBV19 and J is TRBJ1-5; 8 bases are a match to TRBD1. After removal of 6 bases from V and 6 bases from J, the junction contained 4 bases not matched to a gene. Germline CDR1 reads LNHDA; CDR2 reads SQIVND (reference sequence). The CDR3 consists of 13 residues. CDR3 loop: CASRLDRAQPQHF. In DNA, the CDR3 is TGTGCCAGTAGACTGGACAGGGCTCAGCCCCAGCATTTT.

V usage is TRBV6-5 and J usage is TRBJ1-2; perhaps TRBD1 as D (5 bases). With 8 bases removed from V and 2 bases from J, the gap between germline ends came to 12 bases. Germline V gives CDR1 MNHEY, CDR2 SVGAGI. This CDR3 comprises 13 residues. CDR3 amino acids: CASRGFSNYGYTF. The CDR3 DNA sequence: TGTGCCAGCCGGGGGTTTTCCAACTATGGCTACACCTTC.

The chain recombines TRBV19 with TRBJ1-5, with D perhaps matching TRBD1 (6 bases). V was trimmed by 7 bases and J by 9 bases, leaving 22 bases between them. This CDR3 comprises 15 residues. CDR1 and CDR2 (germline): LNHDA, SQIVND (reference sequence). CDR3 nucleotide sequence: TGTGCCAGTACCGCTGCTATAGGGGCCAGGGGGCCCCAGCATTTT. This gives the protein CASTAAIGARGPQHF.

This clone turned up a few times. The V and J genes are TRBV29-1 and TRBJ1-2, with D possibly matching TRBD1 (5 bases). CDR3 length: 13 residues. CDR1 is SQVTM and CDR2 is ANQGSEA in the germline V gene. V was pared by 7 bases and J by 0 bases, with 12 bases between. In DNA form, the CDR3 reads TGCAGCGGGGGGAACACAGCTAACTATGGCTACACCTTC. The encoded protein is CSGGNTANYGYTF.

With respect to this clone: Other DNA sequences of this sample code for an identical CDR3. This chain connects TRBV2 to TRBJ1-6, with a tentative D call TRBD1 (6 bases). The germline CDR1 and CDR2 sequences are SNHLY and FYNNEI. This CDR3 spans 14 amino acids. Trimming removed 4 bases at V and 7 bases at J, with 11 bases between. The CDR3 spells CASSARTDNSPLHF. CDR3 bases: TGTGCCAGCAGTGCTCGGACAGACAATTCACCCCTCCACTTT.

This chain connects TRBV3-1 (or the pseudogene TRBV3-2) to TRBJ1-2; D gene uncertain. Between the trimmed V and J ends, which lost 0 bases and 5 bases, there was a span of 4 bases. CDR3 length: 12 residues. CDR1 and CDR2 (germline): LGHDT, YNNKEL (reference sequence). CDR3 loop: CASSQEQYGYTF. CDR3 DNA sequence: TGTGCCAGCAGCCAAGAACAGTATGGCTACACCTTC.

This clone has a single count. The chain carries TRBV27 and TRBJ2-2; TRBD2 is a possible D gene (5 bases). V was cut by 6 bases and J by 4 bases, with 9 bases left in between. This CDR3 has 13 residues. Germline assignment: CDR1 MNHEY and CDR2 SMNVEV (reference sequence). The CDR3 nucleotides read TGTGCCAGCAGGGGTGGAGGCACCGGGGAGCTGTTTTTT. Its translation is CASRGGGTGELFF.

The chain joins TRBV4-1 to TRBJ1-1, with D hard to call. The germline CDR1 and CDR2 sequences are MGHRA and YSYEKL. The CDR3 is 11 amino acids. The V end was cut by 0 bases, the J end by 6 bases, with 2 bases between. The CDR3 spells CASSQDSEAFF. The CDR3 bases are TGCGCCAGCAGCCAAGACTCTGAAGCTTTCTTT.

The chain's CDR3 is CASSDPDRGYYGYTF. The CDR3 DNA is TGTGCCAGCAGTGACCCGGACAGGGGGTACTATGGCTACACCTTC. The J gene is TRBJ1-2, the V gene TRBV6-2 or TRBV6-3; 10 bases are shared with TRBD1. V lost 5 bases and J lost 3; bases outside the gene matches: 6. Germline assignment: CDR1 MNHEY and CDR2 SVGEGT. The CDR3 is 15 amino acids.